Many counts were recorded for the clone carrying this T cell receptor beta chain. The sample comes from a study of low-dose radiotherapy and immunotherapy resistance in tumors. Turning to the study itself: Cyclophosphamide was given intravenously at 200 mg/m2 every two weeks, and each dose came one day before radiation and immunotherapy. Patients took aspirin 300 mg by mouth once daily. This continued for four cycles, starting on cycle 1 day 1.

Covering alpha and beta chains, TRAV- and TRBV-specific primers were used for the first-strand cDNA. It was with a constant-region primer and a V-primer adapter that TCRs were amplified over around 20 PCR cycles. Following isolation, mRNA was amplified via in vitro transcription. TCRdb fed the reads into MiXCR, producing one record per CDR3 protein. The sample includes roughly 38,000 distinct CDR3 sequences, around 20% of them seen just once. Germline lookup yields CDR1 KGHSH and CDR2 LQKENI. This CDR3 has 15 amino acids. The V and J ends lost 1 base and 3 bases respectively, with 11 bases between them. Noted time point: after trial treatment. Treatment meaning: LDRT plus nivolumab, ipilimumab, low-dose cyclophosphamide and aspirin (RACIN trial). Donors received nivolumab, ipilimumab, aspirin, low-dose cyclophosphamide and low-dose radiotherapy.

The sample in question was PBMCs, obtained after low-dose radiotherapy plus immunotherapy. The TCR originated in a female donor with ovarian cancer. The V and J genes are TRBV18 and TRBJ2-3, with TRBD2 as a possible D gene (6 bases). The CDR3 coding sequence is TGTGCCAGCTCACCACAGGCGGGGCAAACAGATACGCAGTATTTT. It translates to CASSPQAGQTDTQYF.